Below, one T cell receptor beta chain is given with its context. Looked up from germline, CDR1 is SEHNR and CDR2 is FQNEAQ (reference sequence). The CDR3 consists of 13 residues. Deletions cut 6 bases from V and 6 bases from J, with 11 bases between. These data come from a study of blood T cell repertoires in COVID-19. Study-wide context: The study drew acute and convalescent COVID-19 samples from the United States, Italy and Spain. From T cells, B-cell-depleted T cells, or PBMCs came the material, which was cDNA or gDNA.

The authors' processing: Estimation of nucleated cell counts was performed using reference gene primer amplification. Using immunoSEQ multiplex PCR, the repertoire was profiled, and TCRdb retains in-frame clones only, with some absent. V, J and clone size are taken as reported in that table, and D and trimming were inferred from the DNA itself. The sample contains some 200,000 clones, approximately 80% of which appear only once. The receptor was isolated from a human donor in a cohort sampled during active COVID-19. This sequence joins TRBV7-9 and TRBJ2-2; possible D gene TRBD1, 5 bases. Sequenced input: peripheral blood. The CDR3 reads CASRPTGPGELFF. CDR3 nucleotide sequence: TGTGCCAGCAGACCAACAGGTCCCGGGGAGCTGTTTTTT. The entire variable domain, with the rest obtained from reference TRBV7-9 and TRBJ2-2, is as follows: DTGVSQNPRHKITKRGQNVTFRCDPISEHNRLYWYRQTLGQGPEFLTYFQNEAQLEKSRLLSDRFSAERPKGSFSTLEIQRTEQGDSAMYLCASRPTGPGELFFGEGSRLTVL.